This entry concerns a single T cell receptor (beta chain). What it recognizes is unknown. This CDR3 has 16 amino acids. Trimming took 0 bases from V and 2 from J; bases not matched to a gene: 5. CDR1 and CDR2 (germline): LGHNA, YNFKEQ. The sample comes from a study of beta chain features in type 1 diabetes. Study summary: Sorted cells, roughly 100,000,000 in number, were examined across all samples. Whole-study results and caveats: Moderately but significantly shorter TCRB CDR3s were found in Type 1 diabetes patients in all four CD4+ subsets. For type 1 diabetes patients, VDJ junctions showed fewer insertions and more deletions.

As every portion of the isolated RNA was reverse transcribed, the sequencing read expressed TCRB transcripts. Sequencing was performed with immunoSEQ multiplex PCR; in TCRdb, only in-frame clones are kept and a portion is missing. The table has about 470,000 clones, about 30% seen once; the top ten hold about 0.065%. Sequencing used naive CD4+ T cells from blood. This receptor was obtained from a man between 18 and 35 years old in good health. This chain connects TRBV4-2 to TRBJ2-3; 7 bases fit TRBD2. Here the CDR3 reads CASSQEASGPTDTQYF. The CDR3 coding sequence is TGTGCCAGCAGCCAAGAGGCTAGCGGTCCCACAGATACGCAGTATTTT.